One and the same sample provided the 25 T cell receptor beta chains below, sequenced in a study of cytomegalovirus exposure and HLA in healthy donors. The PCR made use of 60 Vbeta and 13 Jbeta primers. TCRdb keeps only in-frame clones here, not all; method: immunoSEQ multiplex PCR. This sample yields 150,000 to 200,000 clones, of which roughly 85% are seen a single time; 1.5% belongs to the top ten. The sample consisted of PBMCs. These receptors all stem from a male donor in good health and CMV-seronegative.

Comments on this clone: The junction shows a germline mismatch at one end, possibly a read error. The CDR3 coding sequence is TGTGCCGGCAGCCCAGGGGGCGGGAATGAGCAGTTCTTC. It encodes CAGSPGGGNEQFF. This rearrangement joins TRBV11-2 to TRBJ2-1; 8 bases agree with TRBD1. Germline-derived CDR1 and CDR2 are SGHAT and FQNNGV. The CDR3 sequence is 13 residues long.

The rearrangement uses TRBV6-6 and TRBJ2-5, with D perhaps TRBD1 (6 bases). V was clipped by 6 bases and J by 5 bases, with 16 bases between them. The CDR3 contains 14 residues. Per the germline V gene, CDR1 is MNHNY and CDR2 is SVGAGI (reference sequence). The CDR3 sequence: CASRRGGEAETQYF. The CDR3 DNA reads as TGTGCCAGCAGACGAGGGGGTGAAGCGGAGACCCAGTACTTC.

This sequence joins TRBV15 and TRBJ2-3; D remains ambiguous. Germline CDR1 is LNHNV and CDR2 is YYDKDF (reference sequence). The CDR3 is made up of 14 amino acids. Trimming stripped 1 base from V and 1 base from J, with 6 bases between. CDR3 sequence reads: CATSRGARTDTQYF. The CDR3 DNA follows: TGTGCCACCAGCAGAGGGGCCCGCACAGATACGCAGTATTTT.

The chain has TRBV28 and TRBJ2-7; 9 bases line up with TRBD2. In germline, CDR1 is MDHEN, CDR2 SYDVKM. V dropped 2 bases and J dropped 4; count of bases not matched to a gene: 12. The CDR3 sequence is 17 residues long. This CDR3 reads CASSLPDSGRGRYEQYF. CDR3 DNA sequence: TGTGCCAGCAGTTTACCGGATAGCGGGAGAGGTCGTTACGAGCAGTACTTC.

The chain carries TRBV7-8 and TRBJ2-1; D gene uncertain. Trimming stripped 7 bases from V and 4 bases from J, with 5 bases between. The CDR3 extends over 11 amino acids. Looked up from germline, CDR1 is SGHVS and CDR2 is FQNEAQ. The chain's CDR3 is CASKIYNEQFF. Here the CDR3 DNA reads TGTGCCAGCAAAATATACAATGAGCAGTTCTTC. Using reference TRBV7-8 and TRBJ2-1 for the parts outside the CDR3, the full variable domain is GAGVSQSPRYKVAKRGQDVALRCDPISGHVSLFWYQQALGQGPEFLTYFQNEAQLDKSGLPSDRFFAERPEGSVSTLKIQRTQQEDSAVYLCASKIYNEQFFGPGTRLTVL.

V gene TRBV4-2 combines with J gene TRBJ2-7, with D possibly matching TRBD1 (5 bases). Germline V gene sequence: CDR1 LGHNA, CDR2 YNFKEQ. This CDR3 spans 17 amino acids. V was clipped by 5 bases and J by 5 bases, with 25 bases between them. The CDR3 coding sequence is TGTGCCAGCAGCTATACCAAAGGAGCAGGGCTCGTGGACGAGCAGTACTTC. Its translation is CASSYTKGAGLVDEQYF.

This clone was counted between two and nine times. This chain joins TRBV19 and TRBJ1-4; 10 positions agree with TRBD1. CDR1 is LNHDA, CDR2 SQIVND, per germline (reference sequence). The CDR3 is made up of 16 amino acids. Trimming at V came to 5 bases and at J to 4 bases, leaving 7 bases not matched to a gene. The DNA for the CDR3 is TGTGCCAGTAGTGGGACAGGGGCTTCCTTTAATGAAAAACTGTTTTTT. Protein: CASSGTGASFNEKLFF.

The V and J genes are TRBV4-1 and TRBJ2-7, with D hard to call. Germline CDR1 and CDR2: MGHRA and YSYEKL. The CDR3 has 15 amino acids. V was trimmed by 2 bases and J by 7 bases, leaving 18 bases between them. The CDR3 DNA reads TGCGCCAGCAGCCAACTGCGGCAGAACGCGGATGAGCAGTACTTC. Translated: CASSQLRQNADEQYF.

This clone turned up a few times. The chain combines TRBV29-1 with TRBJ1-3; D is possibly TRBD1 (5 bases). Germline V gene data show CDR1 as SQVTM and CDR2 as ANQGSEA. The CDR3 has 15 residues. Trimming cost V 6 bases and J 0 bases, with 15 bases left between them. The chain's CDR3 is CSVRSRQGSGNTIYF. The DNA for the CDR3 is TGCAGCGTCCGATCCCGCCAGGGCTCTGGAAACACCATATATTTT. Full variable domain (rest looked up from reference TRBV29-1 and TRBJ1-3): SAVISQKPSRDICQRGTSLTIQCQVDSQVTMMFWYRQQPGQSLTLIATANQGSEATYESGFVIDKFPISRPNLTFSTLTVSNMSPEDSSIYLCSVRSRQGSGNTIYFGEGSWLTVV.

The V gene is TRBV28, the J gene TRBJ2-7, with a tentative D call TRBD1 (5 bases). Germline V CDR1 and CDR2: MDHEN, SYDVKM. This CDR3 has 12 amino acids. Deletions cut 6 bases from V and 4 bases from J, with 10 bases between. In nucleotides, the CDR3 is TGTGCCAGCAGAGCTGCAGGGTACGAGCAGTACTTC. Translated, it gives CASRAAGYEQYF.

The chain combines TRBV2 with TRBJ2-3; D is unresolved. From germline, CDR1 is SNHLY and CDR2 FYNNEI. The CDR3 covers 13 residues. Trimming took 6 bases from V and 0 from J, leaving 7 bases between them. CDR3 coding DNA: TGTGCCAGCAGAGAAACTAGCACAGATACGCAGTATTTT. This translates into CASRETSTDTQYF.

The chain combines TRBV7-2 with TRBJ2-7; D gene uncertain. The germline V gene has CDR1 SGHTA and CDR2 FQGNSA. Trimming pared 2 bases from V and 6 bases from J, leaving 14 bases between. This CDR3 has 14 amino acids. CDR3 loop: CASSLKSRSVEQYF. The DNA for the CDR3 is TGTGCCAGCAGCTTAAAGTCGAGGAGCGTCGAGCAGTACTTC.

This chain uses TRBV19 with TRBJ2-2, with D perhaps TRBD1 (5 bases). CDR3 length: 14 amino acids. Trimming shortened V by 7 bases and J by 6 bases, and 15 bases separated the two germline ends. Germline V gives CDR1 LNHDA, CDR2 SQIVND (reference sequence). The CDR3 protein is CASTMRQGPGELFF. The CDR3, as DNA: TGTGCCAGTACCATGAGGCAGGGCCCCGGGGAGCTGTTTTTT.

This clone has only a few counts. The chain carries TRBV4-3 and TRBJ1-4; D gene ambiguous. This CDR3 is 16 amino acids long. Between the trimmed V and J ends, which lost 0 bases and 7 bases, there was a span of 15 bases. The germline gives CDR1 LGHNA, CDR2 YSLEER. The CDR3 sequence: CASSQDFEGLGEKLFF. DNA for the CDR3: TGCGCCAGCAGCCAAGATTTCGAGGGTTTAGGTGAAAAACTGTTTTTT.

V is TRBV21-1 and J is TRBJ1-1. TRBV21-1 is an annotated pseudogene. There are 15 residues in the CDR3. This CDR3 is CASSKVEGLNTEAFF. CDR3 coding DNA: TGTGCCAGCAGCAAAGTGGAGGGGCTAAACACTGAAGCTTTCTTT.

The rearrangement uses TRBV5-1 and TRBJ1-6; tentative D call: TRBD1 (6 bases). Trimming left V 1 base short and J 7 bases short, with 18 bases between. The CDR3 totals 17 residues. In germline, CDR1 is SGHRS, CDR2 YFSETQ. The CDR3 sequence is CASSLMGAAIVNSPLHF. The CDR3 nucleotides read TGCGCCAGCAGCTTGATGGGGGCTGCCATTGTGAATTCACCCCTCCACTTT.

This clone came up once. V usage is TRBV28 and J usage is TRBJ2-7, with 13 bases that match TRBD2. The CDR3 totals 15 residues. Germline V CDR1 and CDR2: MDHEN, SYDVKM. J lost 4 bases, V lost 5 bases, and 5 bases had no gene match. The CDR3 loop reads CASSPWTSGSYEQYF. The DNA of the CDR3 is TGTGCCAGCAGTCCGTGGACTAGCGGGAGTTACGAGCAGTACTTC.

The chain is built from TRBV14 and TRBJ2-5; 12 bases are shared with TRBD2. V was pared by 4 bases and J by 2 bases, with 5 bases of the junction left unmatched. This CDR3 comprises 16 residues. The germline gives CDR1 SGHDN, CDR2 FVKESK. This CDR3 is CASSPGLAGKQETQYF. CDR3 sequence (DNA): TGTGCCAGCAGCCCCGGACTAGCGGGAAAACAAGAGACCCAGTACTTC.

The chain couples TRBV7-6 to TRBJ1-1; tentative D call: TRBD1 (5 bases). The CDR3 totals 15 residues. CDR1 is SGHVS and CDR2 is FNYEAQ in the germline V gene. The V and J ends lost 1 base and 0 bases respectively, with 9 bases between them. The CDR3 loop is CASSLDGAVNTEAFF. CDR3 DNA: TGTGCCAGCAGCTTAGATGGGGCAGTGAACACTGAAGCTTTCTTT. The full variable domain, in which reference TRBV7-6 and TRBJ1-1 provide the parts outside the CDR3, is GAGVSQSPRYKVTKRGQDVALRCDPISGHVSLYWYRQALGQGPEFLTYFNYEAQQDKSGLPNDRFSAERPEGSISTLTIQRTEQRDSAMYRCASSLDGAVNTEAFFGQGTRLTVV.

The chain employs TRBV9 and TRBJ2-5; 9 bases align to TRBD1. The trim removed 4 bases at V and 4 bases at J, leaving 5 bases unmatched. There are 14 residues in the CDR3. Germline V CDR1 and CDR2: SGDLS, YYNGEE. In nucleotides, the CDR3 is TGTGCCAGCAGCTCACAGGGGGCACGAGAGACCCAGTACTTC. Translating gives CASSSQGARETQYF.

This rearrangement joins TRBV23-1 to TRBJ2-7; 8 bases match TRBD1. TRBV23-1 is recorded as an ORF, its role being uncertain. Trimming at V came to 2 bases and at J to 6 bases, leaving 6 bases not matched to a gene. The CDR3 runs to 14 residues. CDR3 DNA sequence: TGCGCCAGCAGTCAACAGGACAGGGAATGCGAGCAGTACTTC. Residues: CASSQQDRECEQYF.

The chain recombines TRBV14 with TRBJ1-2, with D unclear. Germline V gives CDR1 SGHDN, CDR2 FVKESK. This CDR3 is built from 14 residues. The V and J ends lost 2 bases and 3 bases respectively, with 10 bases between them. In DNA, the CDR3 is TGTGCCAGCAGCCAAAGAGTAAGTTACTATGGCTACACCTTC. It codes for CASSQRVSYYGYTF.

V gene TRBV5-1 combines with J gene TRBJ1-1, with a tentative D call TRBD1 (5 bases). Trimming removed 6 bases from V and 3 bases from J, with 21 bases in between. The length of the CDR3 is 16 residues. The V gene's germline CDR1 is SGHRS and CDR2 YFSETQ. CDR3 amino acids: CASNPMTAGFDTEAFF. CDR3 nucleotide sequence: TGCGCCAGCAATCCCATGACAGCTGGGTTTGACACTGAAGCTTTCTTT.

This sequence joins TRBV6-1 and TRBJ2-7; 7 bases line up with TRBD2. Germline V gives CDR1 MNHNS, CDR2 SASEGT. The ends lost 4 bases at V and 2 bases at J; junction bases unmatched: 5. The CDR3 loop spans 14 amino acids. Written as DNA, the CDR3 is TGTGCCAGCAGTGCAGGTGGGGGGGCCTACGAGCAGTACTTC. Amino acid sequence: CASSAGGGAYEQYF.

V usage is TRBV9 and J usage is TRBJ1-2; 7 bases agree with TRBD1. The CDR3 loop spans 13 amino acids. Germline loops: CDR1 SGDLS, CDR2 YYNGEE. V trimming: 0 bases; J trimming: 5 bases; junction bases outside the gene matches: 1. The CDR3 loop is CASSVGGQYGYTF. CDR3 sequence (DNA): TGTGCCAGCAGCGTAGGGGGACAGTATGGCTACACCTTC.